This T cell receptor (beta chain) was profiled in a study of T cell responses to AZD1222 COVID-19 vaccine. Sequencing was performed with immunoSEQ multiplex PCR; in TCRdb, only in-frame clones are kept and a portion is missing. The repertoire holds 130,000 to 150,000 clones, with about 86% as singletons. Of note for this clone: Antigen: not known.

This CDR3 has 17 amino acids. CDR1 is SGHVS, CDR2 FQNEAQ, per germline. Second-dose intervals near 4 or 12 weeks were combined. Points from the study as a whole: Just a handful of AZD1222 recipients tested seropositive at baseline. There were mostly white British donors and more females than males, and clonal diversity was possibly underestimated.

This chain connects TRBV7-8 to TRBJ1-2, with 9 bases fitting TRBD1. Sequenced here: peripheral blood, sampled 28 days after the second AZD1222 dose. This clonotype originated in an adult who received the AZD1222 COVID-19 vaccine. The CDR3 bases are TGTCCCACCCCCCCACGACAGGGGGGTACGGGGAACTATGGCTACACCTTC. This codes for CPTPPRQGGTGNYGYTF.